These T cell receptor beta chains were read from a single sample in a study of blood T cell repertoires in COVID-19. Only in-frame clones appear in the TCRdb table, and some are missing; sequencing was by immunoSEQ multiplex PCR. The top ten clones hold 8% to 9.5% of a sample with 35,000 to 50,000 clones, roughly nine tenths of them seen once. The source material was peripheral blood. The receptors here all came from a man in his forties or fifties with active COVID-19. Both conserved end residues are part of each CDR3. D genes are given only for firm matches.

d_gene	j_gene	v_gene	CDR3aa
-	TRBJ2-7	TRBV11-2	CASSLGRGASYEQYF
-	TRBJ2-1	TRBV18	CASSLQEGALNEQFF
-	TRBJ2-5	TRBV5-1	CASRIGGERWETQYF
-	TRBJ2-4	TRBV11-2	CASSFPPLAKNIQYF
TRBD1	TRBJ2-5	TRBV30	CAWSSFGTGVRSAETQYF
-	TRBJ2-7	TRBV28	CASTEGIEQYF
-	TRBJ1-1	TRBV5-6	CASSLDSLTEAFF
-	TRBJ1-3	TRBV9	CASSVQSNSGNTIYF
-	TRBJ2-5	TRBV4-2	CASSSGLQETQYF
TRBD1	TRBJ2-7	TRBV29-1	CSVVDRDRGLNEQYF
-	TRBJ1-1	TRBV21-1	CATLLASRDRKYMNTEAFF
-	TRBJ1-2	TRBV6-1	CASSEVPLVGVKGYTF
-	TRBJ2-7	TRBV5-5	CASSLRTTASYEQYF
TRBD1	TRBJ2-5	TRBV6-5	CASSYRDRVRETQYF
-	TRBJ2-1	TRBV7-3	CASSLTGGRGNEQFF
-	TRBJ2-2	TRBV7-6	CAGSPLRKATGTGELFF
-	TRBJ1-2	TRBV28	CASSSIPGGYTF
TRBD2	TRBJ2-5	TRBV11-3	CASSRGTSGRQETQYF
TRBD1	TRBJ1-1	TRBV19	CASETGGPGGITEAFF
-	TRBJ2-3	TRBV28	CASSSLGAGTDTQYF
TRBD1	TRBJ1-6	TRBV28	CASRQGQTNSPLHF
TRBD1	TRBJ1-6	TRBV24-1	CATSATGGGNSPLHF
TRBD1	TRBJ2-3	TRBV27	CASSPQQGATDTQYF
TRBD2	TRBJ2-1	TRBV6-5	CASSLLAGVSNEQFF
TRBD2	TRBJ2-3	TRBV28	CASRDPSGRALDTQYF
TRBD2	TRBJ2-2	TRBV3-1/TRBV3-2	CASSQGFSGTGELFF
-	TRBJ1-1	TRBV6-6	CASSYSWEVAAFF
-	TRBJ1-6	TRBV28	CASSLDTNNSPLHF
-	TRBJ2-7	TRBV19	CASSMGHSYEQYF
TRBD1	TRBJ1-4	TRBV14	CASSHTTGGRGTNEKLFF
-	TRBJ2-1	TRBV21-1	CASSTDGLADNEQFF
TRBD1	TRBJ1-1	TRBV11-2	CASSVIRGTSEAFF
TRBD1	TRBJ2-1	TRBV28	CASSLQGVEYNEQFF
-	TRBJ1-5	TRBV29-1	CSVVMGGGQPQHF
-	TRBJ2-2	TRBV7-8	CASSIRLVTGELFF
-	TRBJ1-4	TRBV18	CASSRTLTTNEKLFF